This T cell receptor (beta chain) was retrieved from a study of T cell responses to AZD1222 COVID-19 vaccine. The study, taken as a whole, reports: Just a handful of people given AZD1222 tested seropositive at baseline. It should be noted that donors were predominantly white British and more often female, and clonal diversity was possibly underestimated. In all cases, repertoires were sampled only after the peak T cell response. Two AZD1222 doses significantly raised spike-specific TCR breadth and depth over controls.

The data were produced by immunoSEQ multiplex PCR, yet TCRdb's version contains in-frame clones alone and is incomplete. The sample yields 110,000 to 150,000 clones, 80% to 90% seen once. A remark on this clone: Its antigen is still unknown.

The CDR3 covers 15 residues. J gave up 8 bases and V 5 bases, and 9 bases lay outside the gene matches. Germline values: CDR1 MNHEY, CDR2 SMNVEV (reference sequence). The V gene is TRBV27, the J gene TRBJ2-3; 11 bases map to TRBD2. The sample consisted of peripheral blood, taken on day 0 of AZD1222 vaccination. The receptor was derived from an adult in good health. DNA of the CDR3: TGTGCCAGCAGTCCGATTAGCGGGGGGGCCGCTACGCAGTATTTT. Its translation: CASSPISGGAATQYF.